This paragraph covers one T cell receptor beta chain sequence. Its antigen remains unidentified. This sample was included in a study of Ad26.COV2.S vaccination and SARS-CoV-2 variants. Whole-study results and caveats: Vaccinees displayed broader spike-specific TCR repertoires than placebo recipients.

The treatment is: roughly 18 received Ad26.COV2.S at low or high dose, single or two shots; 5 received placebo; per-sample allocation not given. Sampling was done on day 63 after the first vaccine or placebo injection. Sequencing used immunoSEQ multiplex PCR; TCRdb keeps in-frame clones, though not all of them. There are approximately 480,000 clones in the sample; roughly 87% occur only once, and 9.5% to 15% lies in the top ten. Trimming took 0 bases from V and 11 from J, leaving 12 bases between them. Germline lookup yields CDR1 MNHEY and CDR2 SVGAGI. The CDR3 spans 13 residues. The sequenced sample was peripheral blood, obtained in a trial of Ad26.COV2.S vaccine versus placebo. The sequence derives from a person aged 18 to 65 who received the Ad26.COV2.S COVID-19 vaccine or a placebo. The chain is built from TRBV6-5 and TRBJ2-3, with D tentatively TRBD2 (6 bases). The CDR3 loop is CASSYSREGGQYF. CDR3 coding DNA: TGTGCCAGCAGTTACTCGCGCGAGGGAGGGCAGTATTTT.